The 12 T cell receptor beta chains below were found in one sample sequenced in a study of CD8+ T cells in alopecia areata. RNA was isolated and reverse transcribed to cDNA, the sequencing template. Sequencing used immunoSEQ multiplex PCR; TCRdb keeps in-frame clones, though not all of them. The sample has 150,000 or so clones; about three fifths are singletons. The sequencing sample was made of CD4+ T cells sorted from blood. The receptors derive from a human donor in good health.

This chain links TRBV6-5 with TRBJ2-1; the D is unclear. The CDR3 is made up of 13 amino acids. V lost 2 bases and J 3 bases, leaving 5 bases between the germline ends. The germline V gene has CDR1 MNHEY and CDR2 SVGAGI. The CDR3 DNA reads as TGTGCCAGCAGTTACCTTCTCTACAATGAGCAGTTCTTC. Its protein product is CASSYLLYNEQFF.

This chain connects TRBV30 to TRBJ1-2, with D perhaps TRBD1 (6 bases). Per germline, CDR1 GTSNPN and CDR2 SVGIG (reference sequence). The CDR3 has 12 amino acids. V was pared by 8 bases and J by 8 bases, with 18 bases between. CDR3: CAGHRVMKGYTF. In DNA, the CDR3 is TGTGCCGGACACAGGGTGATGAAGGGCTACACCTTC.

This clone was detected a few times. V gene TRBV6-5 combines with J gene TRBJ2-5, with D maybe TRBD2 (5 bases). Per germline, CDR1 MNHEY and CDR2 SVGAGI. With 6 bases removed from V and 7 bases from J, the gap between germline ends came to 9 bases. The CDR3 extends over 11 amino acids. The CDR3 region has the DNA TGTGCCAGCAGCAACGGAGGGACCCAGTACTTC. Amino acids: CASSNGGTQYF.

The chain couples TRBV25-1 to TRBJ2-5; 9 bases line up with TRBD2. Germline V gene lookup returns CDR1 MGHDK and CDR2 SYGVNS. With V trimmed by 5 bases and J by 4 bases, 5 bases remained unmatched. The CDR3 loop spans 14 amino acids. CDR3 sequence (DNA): TGTGCCAGCAGTCGCGGGCGGGAGGGAGAGACCCAGTACTTC. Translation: CASSRGREGETQYF.

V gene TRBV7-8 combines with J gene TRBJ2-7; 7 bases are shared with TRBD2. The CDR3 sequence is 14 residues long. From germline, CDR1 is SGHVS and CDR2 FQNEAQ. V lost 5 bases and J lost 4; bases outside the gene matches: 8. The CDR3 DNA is TGTGCCAGCAGCCTAGGAGCGGGAAAGTACGAGCAGTACTTC. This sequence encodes CASSLGAGKYEQYF.

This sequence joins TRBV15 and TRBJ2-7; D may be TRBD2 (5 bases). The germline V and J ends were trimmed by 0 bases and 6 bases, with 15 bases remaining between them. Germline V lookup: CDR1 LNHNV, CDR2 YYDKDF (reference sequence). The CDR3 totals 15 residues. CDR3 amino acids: CATSRDLGETLEQYF. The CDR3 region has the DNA TGTGCCACCAGCAGAGATCTGGGAGAAACCCTCGAGCAGTACTTC. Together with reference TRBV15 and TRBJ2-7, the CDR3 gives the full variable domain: DAMVIQNPRYQVTQFGKPVTLSCSQTLNHNVMYWYQQKSSQAPKLLFHYYDKDFNNEADTPDNFQSRRPNTSFCFLDIRSPGLGDTAMYLCATSRDLGETLEQYFGPGTRLTVT.

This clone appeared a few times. CDR3 DNA: TGTGCCAGCAGTTTTGCTTGGAAGGACAACTATGGCTACACCTTC. The encoded protein is CASSFAWKDNYGYTF. The chain uses TRBV28 and TRBJ1-2; D call uncertain. CDR3 size: 15 residues. Per the germline V gene, CDR1 is MDHEN and CDR2 is SYDVKM. Deletions cut 3 bases from V and 2 bases from J, with 13 bases between.

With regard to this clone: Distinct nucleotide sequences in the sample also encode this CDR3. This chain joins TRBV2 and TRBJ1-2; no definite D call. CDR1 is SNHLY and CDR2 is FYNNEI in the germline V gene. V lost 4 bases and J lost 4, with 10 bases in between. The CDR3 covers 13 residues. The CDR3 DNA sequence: TGTGCCAGCAGTGGTACAGTCGGCTATGGCTACACCTTC. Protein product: CASSGTVGYGYTF.

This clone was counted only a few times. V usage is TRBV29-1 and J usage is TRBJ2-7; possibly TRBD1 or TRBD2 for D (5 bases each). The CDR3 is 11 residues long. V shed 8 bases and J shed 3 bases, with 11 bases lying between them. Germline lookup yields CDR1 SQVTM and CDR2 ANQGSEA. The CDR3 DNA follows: TGCAGCACACGGGGACGCTACGAGCAGTACTTC. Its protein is CSTRGRYEQYF.

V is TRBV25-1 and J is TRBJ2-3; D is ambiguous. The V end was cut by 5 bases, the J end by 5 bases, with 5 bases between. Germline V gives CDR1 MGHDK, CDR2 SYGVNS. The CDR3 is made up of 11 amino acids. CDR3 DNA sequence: TGTGCCAGCAGTTCTAGAGATACGCAGTATTTT. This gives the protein CASSSRDTQYF.

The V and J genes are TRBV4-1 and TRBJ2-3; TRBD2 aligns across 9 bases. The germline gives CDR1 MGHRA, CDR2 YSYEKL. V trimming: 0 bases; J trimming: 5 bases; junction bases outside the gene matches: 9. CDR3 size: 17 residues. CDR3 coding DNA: TGCGCCAGCAGCCAAGATCTCGCGGGAGGGCTTCTAGATACGCAGTATTTT. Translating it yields CASSQDLAGGLLDTQYF.

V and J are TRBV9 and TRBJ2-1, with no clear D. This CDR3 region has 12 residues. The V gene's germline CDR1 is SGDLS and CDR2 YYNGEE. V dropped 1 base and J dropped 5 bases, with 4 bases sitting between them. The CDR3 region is CASSVSNNEQFF. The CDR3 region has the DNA TGTGCCAGCAGCGTATCAAACAATGAGCAGTTCTTC.